This entry lists 5 T cell receptor beta chains sequenced from one sample in a study of shared clonotypes between healthy human individuals. Produced via immunoSEQ multiplex PCR; TCRdb's table is partial and in-frame only. The table records around 1.4 million clones, approximately 98.5% of them present only once. The sample comprised naive CD4+ T cells sorted from blood. Specified subset: CD45RA+ positively selected. The receptors were sampled from a man aged 25-40 years in good health.

This sequence joins TRBV28 and TRBJ1-1, with D maybe TRBD1 (5 bases). V lost 8 bases and J 1 base, leaving 14 bases between the germline ends. This CDR3 comprises 14 residues. Germline V gives CDR1 MDHEN, CDR2 SYDVKM. For the CDR3, the DNA is TGTGCCAGCGGCCCCCAAGGGACGAACACTGAAGCTTTCTTT. Its translation: CASGPQGTNTEAFF. Variable domain in full (rest from reference TRBV28 and TRBJ1-1): DVKVTQSSRYLVKRTGEKVFLECVQDMDHENMFWYRQDPGLGLRLIYFSYDVKMKEKGDIPEGYSVSREKKERFSLILESASTNQTSMYLCASGPQGTNTEAFFGQGTRLTVV.

The rearrangement links TRBV5-1 to TRBJ2-7; D could derive from TRBD1 or TRBD2 (5 bases each). The V and J ends lost 0 bases and 2 bases respectively, with 12 bases between them. The length of the CDR3 is 15 residues. Germline V gene sequence: CDR1 SGHRS, CDR2 YFSETQ. CDR3 sequence (DNA): TGCGCCAGCAGCTTGGCCGGACATAGCGCCTACGAGCAGTACTTC. Its translation is CASSLAGHSAYEQYF.

Turning to this clone: The sample has other DNA sequences that encode this CDR3 too. This chain joins TRBV11-2 and TRBJ2-7, with TRBD2 matching 14 bases. Unmatched junction bases numbered 4, after V lost 5 bases and J lost 4 bases. Per the germline V gene, CDR1 is SGHAT and CDR2 is FQNNGV. The CDR3 is made up of 15 amino acids. CDR3 amino acids: CASSLGLAGGYEQYF. The DNA for the CDR3 is TGTGCCAGCAGCCTCGGACTAGCGGGAGGTTACGAGCAGTACTTC.

V is TRBV18 and J is TRBJ2-1, with TRBD2 as a possible D gene (5 bases). The V end was cut by 5 bases, the J end by 9 bases, with 11 bases between. The CDR3 length is 12 residues. Germline values: CDR1 KGHSH, CDR2 LQKENI. CDR3 residues: CASSSDLGEQFF. The CDR3 DNA sequence: TGTGCCAGCTCATCGGACTTGGGTGAGCAGTTCTTC.

The V and J genes are TRBV9 and TRBJ2-7; either TRBD1 or TRBD2 may supply D (6 bases each). The length of the CDR3 is 14 residues. The ends were cut back, 3 bases at V and 6 bases at J, with 16 bases in the middle. Germline lookup yields CDR1 SGDLS and CDR2 YYNGEE. The CDR3 loop is CASSGVQGTGEQYF. CDR3 DNA: TGTGCCAGCAGCGGAGTTCAGGGGACTGGCGAGCAGTACTTC.